The 28 T cell receptor beta chains reported below all come from one sample, sequenced in a study of blood T cell repertoires in COVID-19. Sequencing was performed with immunoSEQ multiplex PCR; in TCRdb, only in-frame clones are kept and a portion is missing. In the table there are about 190,000 clones, 85% to 90% of which are singletons. Sample: peripheral blood. The source of these receptors is a human donor in a cohort sampled during active COVID-19.

This chain uses TRBV18 with TRBJ1-2, with TRBD1 identical over 10 bases. The trim removed 3 bases at V and 8 bases at J, leaving 6 bases unmatched. Germline CDR1 and CDR2: KGHSH and LQKENI. The CDR3 is 14 amino acids. The CDR3, as DNA: TGTGCCAGCTCACCTCGACAGGGGGCGGAGGGCTACACCTTC. This gives the protein CASSPRQGAEGYTF.

The V and J genes are TRBV19 and TRBJ2-1; 11 nucleotides match TRBD2. Germline CDR1 is LNHDA and CDR2 is SQIVND (reference sequence). The CDR3 runs to 17 residues. J lost 6 bases, V lost 4 bases, and 11 bases had no gene match. The CDR3 reads CASSSTKLAGDGNEQFF. Written as DNA, the CDR3 is TGTGCCAGTAGTAGTACCAAACTAGCGGGAGATGGCAATGAGCAGTTCTTC. Supplemented by reference TRBV19 and TRBJ2-1, the full variable domain reads DGGITQSPKYLFRKEGQNVTLSCEQNLNHDAMYWYRQDPGQGLRLIYYSQIVNDFQKGDIAEGYSVSREKKESFPLTVTSAQKNPTAFYLCASSSTKLAGDGNEQFFGPGTRLTVL.

The chain couples TRBV6-6 to TRBJ1-6, with unresolved D. The length of the CDR3 is 13 residues. Germline assignment: CDR1 MNHNY and CDR2 SVGAGI (reference sequence). V lost 11 bases and J lost 4, with 12 bases in between. The CDR3 nucleotides are TGTGCCTCGAGACAAAGTTATAATTCACCCCTCCACTTT. It translates to CASRQSYNSPLHF.

In nucleotides, the CDR3 is TGTGCCACCAGTGTAAGTGACAGAGCCGGGGAGCTGTTTTTT. This codes for CATSVSDRAGELFF. V usage is TRBV24-1 and J usage is TRBJ2-2; perhaps TRBD1 as D (5 bases). The germline V gene encodes CDR1 KGHDR and CDR2 SFDVKD. V was cut by 5 bases and J by 6 bases, with 12 bases left in between. The CDR3 extends over 14 amino acids.

This clone was detected only once. The V gene is TRBV6-5, the J gene TRBJ2-3; tentative D call: TRBD2 (6 bases). CDR3 length equals 16 residues. The ends were cut back, 0 bases at V and 0 bases at J, with 10 bases in the middle. The germline CDR1 and CDR2 sequences are MNHEY and SVGAGI. The CDR3 DNA reads TGTGCCAGCAGTTACTCCCCCGCGGGAAGCACAGATACGCAGTATTTT. Encoded protein: CASSYSPAGSTDTQYF.

This chain links TRBV12-3 or TRBV12-4 with TRBJ1-1; weak D call: TRBD1 (5 bases). The V end was cut by 7 bases, the J end by 10 bases, with 16 bases between. This CDR3 has 12 residues. The CDR3 here is CASTKGAPGAFF. The CDR3 nucleotides are TGTGCCAGCACGAAAGGGGCGCCGGGAGCTTTCTTT.

The chain is built from TRBV9 and TRBJ2-1, with 12 bases aligning to TRBD2. V lost 0 bases and J lost 6; bases outside the gene matches: 4. The CDR3 length is 16 residues. Germline lookup yields CDR1 SGDLS and CDR2 YYNGEE. In nucleotides, the CDR3 is TGTGCCAGCAGCGTAGACCCTAGCGGGGGGGCCAATGAGCAGTTCTTC. Translating gives CASSVDPSGGANEQFF.

V usage is TRBV5-6 and J usage is TRBJ1-2, with a possible D match to TRBD1 (5 bases). V was shortened by 1 base and J by 2 bases, with 9 bases between the two germline ends. CDR1 SGHDT and CDR2 YYEEEE come from the germline V gene. The CDR3 extends over 14 amino acids. The CDR3 sequence: CASSLMGQNYGYTF. CDR3 coding DNA: TGTGCCAGCAGCTTGATGGGGCAGAACTATGGCTACACCTTC.

This clone was seen only a few times. The rearrangement links TRBV27 to TRBJ1-3; D not certain. The length of the CDR3 is 11 residues. Germline loops: CDR1 MNHEY, CDR2 SMNVEV (reference sequence). V was clipped by 8 bases and J by 0 bases, with 2 bases between them. Here the CDR3 reads CASHSGNTIYF. For the CDR3, the DNA is TGTGCCAGCCACTCTGGAAACACCATATATTTT.

This clone was observed a single time. The V and J genes are TRBV19 and TRBJ2-3, with 9 bases identical to TRBD2. Trimming took 5 bases from V and 4 from J; bases not matched to a gene: 4. Per the germline V gene, CDR1 is LNHDA and CDR2 is SQIVND (reference sequence). The CDR3 loop spans 14 amino acids. Written as DNA, the CDR3 is TGTGCCAGTAGTTCGAGGACTAGCGCAGATACGCAGTATTTT. Its protein is CASSSRTSADTQYF.

The V and J genes are TRBV12-3 or TRBV12-4 and TRBJ2-7, with D maybe TRBD2 (5 bases). The CDR3 contains 13 residues. V was clipped by 3 bases and J by 3 bases, with 9 bases between them. The CDR3 loop is CASSFEGHYEQYF. The CDR3 DNA reads TGTGCCAGCAGTTTTGAGGGTCACTACGAGCAGTACTTC.

V gene TRBV6-2 or TRBV6-3 combines with J gene TRBJ2-5; 7 bases are shared with TRBD1. The germline V gene has CDR1 MNHEY and CDR2 SVGEGT. The junction had 16 bases not matched to a gene; V was cut back by 2 bases and J by 1 base. This CDR3 spans 19 amino acids. The CDR3 bases are TGTGCCAGCAGTTACGAGGGGAAAGGGGGACAGACCGTCCAAGAGACCCAGTACTTC. Its protein product is CASSYEGKGGQTVQETQYF.

V and J are TRBV15 and TRBJ2-1; perhaps TRBD2 as D (5 bases). V lost 0 bases, J lost 7 bases, and 7 bases lay in between. Germline CDR1 LNHNV, CDR2 YYDKDF (reference sequence). The CDR3 extends over 13 amino acids. The CDR3 region has the DNA TGTGCCACCAGCAGAGAAAAGCGGAATGAGCAGTTCTTC. Its protein product is CATSREKRNEQFF.

This chain connects TRBV27 to TRBJ1-1; a possible D gene is TRBD1 (6 bases). Germline V CDR1 and CDR2: MNHEY, SMNVEV (reference sequence). Trimming took off 5 bases at V and 1 base at J, with 14 bases between the two ends. The CDR3 spans 15 residues. CDR3 loop: CASSPSGQPNTEAFF. The CDR3 coding sequence is TGTGCCAGCAGTCCTTCGGGACAACCGAACACTGAAGCTTTCTTT.

This clone was observed a few times. This chain connects TRBV5-4 to TRBJ1-2; TRBD1 aligns across 9 bases. CDR1 and CDR2 from the germline V gene are SGHNT and YYREEE (reference sequence). The CDR3 consists of 15 residues. V lost 2 bases, J lost 4 bases, and 6 bases stayed unmatched. As DNA, the CDR3 is TGTGCCAGCAGCTTATCAACAGGGGGCAGCTATGGCTACACCTTC. This sequence encodes CASSLSTGGSYGYTF.

The chain joins TRBV6-5 to TRBJ2-1; D is perhaps TRBD1 (6 bases). The ends were cut back, 6 bases at V and 0 bases at J, with 12 bases in the middle. The CDR3 totals 15 residues. The germline gives CDR1 MNHEY, CDR2 SVGAGI. CDR3 region: CASSQQQGSYNEQFF. The CDR3 DNA follows: TGTGCCAGCAGCCAACAACAGGGCTCCTACAATGAGCAGTTCTTC.

This clone has more than one count but fewer than ten. The chain employs TRBV11-3 and TRBJ1-2, with 9 bases that match TRBD1. CDR3 size: 15 residues. J lost 3 bases, V lost 1 base, and 3 bases had no gene match. Germline V lookup: CDR1 SGHNT, CDR2 YENEEA. CDR3 residues: CASSLVRDRDYGYTF. The DNA of the CDR3 is TGTGCCAGCAGCTTAGTACGGGACAGGGACTATGGCTACACCTTC.

CDR3 sequence: CASSLGGVRYEQYF. The CDR3 DNA reads TGTGCCAGCAGCCTCGGGGGGGTTAGATACGAGCAGTACTTC. V is TRBV3-1 (or the pseudogene TRBV3-2) and J is TRBJ2-7, with 8 bases fitting TRBD2. Germline assignment: CDR1 LGHDT and CDR2 YNNKEL (reference sequence). This CDR3 is 14 amino acids long. J gave up 4 bases and V 4 bases, and 6 bases lay outside the gene matches.

The chain recombines TRBV5-6 with TRBJ2-2; 7 positions match TRBD1. This CDR3 contains 17 residues. V gave up 4 bases and J gave up 1 base; unmatched junction bases: 10. Germline CDR1 is SGHDT and CDR2 is YYEEEE. CDR3 coding DNA: TGTGCCAGCAGCATTTTCTGGGGACAGCTGAACACCGGGGAGCTGTTTTTT. This encodes CASSIFWGQLNTGELFF.

This clone was recorded a few times. The V call is TRBV30, the J call TRBJ2-2, with D maybe TRBD2 (6 bases). V was shortened by 8 bases and J by 7 bases, with 17 bases between the two germline ends. Per the germline V gene, CDR1 is GTSNPN and CDR2 is SVGIG (reference sequence). This CDR3 is 13 amino acids long. Here the CDR3 DNA reads TGTGCCAGTCGCGGGGATCTAGGCGGGGAGCTGTTTTTT. Its protein is CASRGDLGGELFF.

This rearrangement joins TRBV28 to TRBJ2-7, with 8 bases fitting TRBD1. Germline-derived CDR1 and CDR2 are MDHEN and SYDVKM. J lost 2 bases, V lost 3 bases, and 3 bases had no gene match. The CDR3 extends over 14 amino acids. CDR3 residues: CASSFGRGPYEQYF. In DNA form, the CDR3 reads TGTGCCAGCAGTTTCGGCAGGGGGCCCTACGAGCAGTACTTC. The complete variable domain, with remaining parts taken from reference TRBV28 and TRBJ2-7, reads DVKVTQSSRYLVKRTGEKVFLECVQDMDHENMFWYRQDPGLGLRLIYFSYDVKMKEKGDIPEGYSVSREKKERFSLILESASTNQTSMYLCASSFGRGPYEQYFGPGTRLTVT.

This clone was picked up many times. The V call is TRBV18, the J call TRBJ1-1, with TRBD1 as a possible D gene (5 bases). This CDR3 comprises 15 residues. V shed 3 bases and J shed 7 bases, with 18 bases lying between them. The V gene's germline CDR1 is KGHSH and CDR2 LQKENI. The CDR3 DNA is TGTGCCAGCTCACCCCCGGGACTCCCGAGGGGTGAAGCTTTCTTT. Protein: CASSPPGLPRGEAFF.

This clone turned up a few times. J is TRBJ1-1 and V is TRBV7-2; weak D call: TRBD1 (6 bases). This CDR3 has 13 amino acids. Trimming took 1 base from V and 3 from J, leaving 6 bases between them. The V gene's germline CDR1 is SGHTA and CDR2 FQGNSA. This CDR3 is CASSLDRDTEAFF. CDR3 DNA sequence: TGTGCCAGCAGCTTAGACAGGGACACTGAAGCTTTCTTT.

The chain joins TRBV19 to TRBJ2-4, with D tentatively TRBD2 (5 bases). V gave up 1 base and J gave up 1 base, with 8 bases separating them. Germline V CDR1 and CDR2: LNHDA, SQIVND (reference sequence). The CDR3 covers 15 residues. CDR3 in amino acids: CASSIGTGAKNIQYF. In DNA form, the CDR3 reads TGTGCCAGTAGTATAGGGACGGGGGCCAAAAACATTCAGTACTTC. The variable domain in full, completed from reference TRBV19 and TRBJ2-4, reads DGGITQSPKYLFRKEGQNVTLSCEQNLNHDAMYWYRQDPGQGLRLIYYSQIVNDFQKGDIAEGYSVSREKKESFPLTVTSAQKNPTAFYLCASSIGTGAKNIQYFGAGTRLSVL.

This sequence joins TRBV5-6 and TRBJ2-4; maybe TRBD2 (7 bases). Germline V CDR1 and CDR2: SGHDT, YYEEEE. The CDR3 is 16 amino acids. Trimming took 1 base from V and 1 from J, leaving 12 bases between them. CDR3 nucleotide sequence: TGTGCCAGCAGCTTGCAGGGGAGGGCGGCCAAAAACATTCAGTACTTC. Protein sequence: CASSLQGRAAKNIQYF.

The chain joins TRBV3-1 (or the pseudogene TRBV3-2) to TRBJ2-5; 8 nucleotides align to TRBD2. The germline V gene encodes CDR1 LGHDT and CDR2 YNNKEL (reference sequence). The CDR3 is 15 amino acids. Trimming took 7 bases from V and 4 from J; bases not matched to a gene: 11. DNA for the CDR3: TGTGCCAGCACCCTTGGACTAGCTGGCCCAGAGACCCAGTACTTC. It codes for CASTLGLAGPETQYF.

V usage is TRBV4-1 and J usage is TRBJ2-5, with TRBD2 matching over 8 bases. With 1 base clipped from V and 6 bases from J, the junction kept 7 bases outside the gene matches. The CDR3 totals 15 residues. Looked up from germline, CDR1 is MGHRA and CDR2 is YSYEKL. Here the CDR3 reads CASSQGRGGTKTQYF. The CDR3 DNA sequence: TGCGCCAGCAGCCAAGGACGCGGGGGGACGAAGACCCAGTACTTC.

The chain employs TRBV19 and TRBJ2-4; D unclear. V lost 5 bases and J 1 base, leaving 12 bases between the germline ends. The CDR3 totals 15 residues. CDR1 and CDR2 (germline): LNHDA, SQIVND (reference sequence). DNA for the CDR3: TGTGCCAGTAGTCTTTCAGTCTTGGCCAAAAACATTCAGTACTTC. It codes for CASSLSVLAKNIQYF.